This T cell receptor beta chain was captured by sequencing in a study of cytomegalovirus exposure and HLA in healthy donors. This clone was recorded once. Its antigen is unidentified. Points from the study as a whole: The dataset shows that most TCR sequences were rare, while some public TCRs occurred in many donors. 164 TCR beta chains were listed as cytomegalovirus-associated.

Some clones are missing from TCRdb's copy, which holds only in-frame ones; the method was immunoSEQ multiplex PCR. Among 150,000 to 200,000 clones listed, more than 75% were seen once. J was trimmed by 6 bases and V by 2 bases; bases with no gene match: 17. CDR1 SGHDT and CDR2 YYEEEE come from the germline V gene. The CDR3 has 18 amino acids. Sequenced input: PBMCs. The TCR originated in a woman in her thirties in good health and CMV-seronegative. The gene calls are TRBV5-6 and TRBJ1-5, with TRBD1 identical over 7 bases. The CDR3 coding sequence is TGTGCCAGCAGCTTACCAGGTCCGAGACAGGGATTTCGTCAGCCCCAGCATTTT. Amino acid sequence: CASSLPGPRQGFRQPQHF.